These 22 T cell receptor beta chains came from one sample sequenced in a study of T cells in Graves' hyperthyroidism and ophthalmopathy. Amplified TCR beta CDR3 regions derived from RNA transcripts. HTBI primers were used for first-round RT-PCR of the TCR CDR3. TCRdb passed the multiplex PCR reads through MiXCR, listing each CDR3 protein once. The sample shows roughly 840,000 distinct CDR3 sequences, around 39% of them seen only once. The sample was blood. These receptors were obtained from a man between 18 and 35 years old with Graves' hyperthyroidism.

This chain joins TRBV5-6 and TRBJ1-1; a possible D gene is TRBD1 (5 bases). This CDR3 region has 16 residues. Trimming took off 4 bases at V and 3 bases at J, with 19 bases between the two ends. Germline assignment: CDR1 SGHDT and CDR2 YYEEEE. As DNA, the CDR3 is TGTGCCAGCAGCCACCCTACAGGTCCCGTGGACACTGAAGCTTTCTTT. Translating it yields CASSHPTGPVDTEAFF.

In this sample, this clonotype turned up a few times. The V call is TRBV9, the J call TRBJ2-7; either TRBD1 or TRBD2 may fit D (5 bases each). V dropped 0 bases and J dropped 2 bases, with 9 bases sitting between them. From germline, CDR1 is SGDLS and CDR2 YYNGEE. This CDR3 region has 14 residues. The CDR3 loop is CASSVGGAPYEQYF. In DNA form, the CDR3 reads TGTGCCAGCAGCGTAGGAGGGGCCCCCTACGAGCAGTACTTC.

Many counts were recorded for this clonotype. V usage is TRBV24-1 and J usage is TRBJ2-2; maybe TRBD1 (6 bases). The germline gives CDR1 KGHDR, CDR2 SFDVKD. Trimming took off 2 bases at V and 0 bases at J, with 9 bases between the two ends. The CDR3 covers 16 residues. This chain's CDR3 is CATSDSRQANTGELFF. CDR3 coding DNA: TGTGCCACCAGTGATTCCCGACAGGCGAACACCGGGGAGCTGTTTTTT.

The chain links TRBV7-2 to TRBJ1-4, with D hard to call. Germline CDR1 reads SGHTA; CDR2 reads FQGNSA. Trimming shortened V by 5 bases and J by 11 bases, and 15 bases separated the two germline ends. The CDR3 has 13 amino acids. CDR3 sequence reads: CASSQTSSGKLFF. The CDR3, as DNA: TGTGCCAGCAGCCAAACATCCTCGGGGAAACTGTTTTTT.

The chain joins TRBV29-1 to TRBJ2-3; possible D gene TRBD2, 5 bases. This CDR3 region has 16 residues. Germline V CDR1 and CDR2: SQVTM, ANQGSEA. V lost 8 bases and J lost 1, with 22 bases in between. The CDR3 DNA reads TGCAGCTGCATCTCCGCGATTGGAGGCGGCACAGATACGCAGTATTTT. Translated, it gives CSCISAIGGGTDTQYF.

The chain couples TRBV19 to TRBJ1-2; 7 bases are a match to TRBD1. Per the germline V gene, CDR1 is LNHDA and CDR2 is SQIVND (reference sequence). V was clipped by 4 bases and J by 4 bases; unmatched bases: 9. This CDR3 has 15 residues. CDR3 DNA: TGTGCCAGTAGTAGCGGACCGCAGGGGGTCTATGGCTACACCTTC. Translated, it gives CASSSGPQGVYGYTF.

In its sample, this clonotype was seen a few times. The rearrangement uses TRBV7-2 and TRBJ2-5; 11 bases match TRBD2. Per the germline V gene, CDR1 is SGHTA and CDR2 is FQGNSA. CDR3 length: 16 residues. V shed 5 bases, J shed 7 bases, and the junction held 12 bases outside the gene matches. CDR3 coding DNA: TGTGCCAGCAGCCCTTTGATCGGACTAGCGGGTTTGACCCAGTACTTC. This sequence encodes CASSPLIGLAGLTQYF.

With respect to this clonotype: This may stem from a read error, because a much larger clone lies one nucleotide away. Because the CDR3's place on the DNA is in doubt, the DNA is left out and the CDR3 is given as listed by TCRdb. The chain has TRBV29-1 and TRBJ2-5; the table's D gene call, TRBD1, was not cross checked with the DNA. The germline CDR1 and CDR2 sequences are SQVTM and ANQGSEA. The CDR3 length equals 12 residues, ends included. The CDR3 sequence: CSVADGSTGGWF.

V and J are TRBV7-9 and TRBJ2-7; TRBD1 agrees at 9 bases. The CDR3 spans 15 residues. Germline V lookup: CDR1 SEHNR, CDR2 FQNEAQ (reference sequence). V lost 6 bases to trimming and J lost 6 bases; unmatched junction nucleotides: 12. This CDR3 is CASSSPGQGSLEQYF. The CDR3 bases are TGTGCCAGCAGTTCTCCGGGACAGGGCTCCCTCGAGCAGTACTTC.

Regarding this clonotype: A much larger clone lies one base from this, so it may be a read error. No conserved phenylalanine or tryptophan is present at the end of the CDR3, so a read error is the likely explanation. The V call is TRBV20-1, the J call TRBJ2-7; D perhaps matches TRBD1 (7 bases). The ends were cut back, 6 bases at V and 3 bases at J, with 12 bases in the middle. CDR1 is DFQATT, CDR2 SNEGSKA, per germline (reference sequence). The CDR3 totals 12 residues. The CDR3 nucleotides are TGCAGTGCAAGACAGGGAGGCTACGAGCAGTACCTC. Translating gives CSARQGGYEQYL.

This clonotype was counted only a few times. The rearrangement uses TRBV20-1 and TRBJ2-5, with 9 bases matching TRBD2. CDR3 length: 16 residues. V shed 1 base and J 5 bases; nucleotides not matched to a gene: 11. The germline gives CDR1 DFQATT, CDR2 SNEGSKA (reference sequence). The CDR3, as DNA: TGCAGTGCTAGAGGTGGACTAGCGAGCCTCGAGGAGACCCAGTACTTC. It yields the protein CSARGGLASLEETQYF.

This clonotype was picked up a small number of times. The genes are TRBV6-6 and TRBJ1-4, with D uncertain. The CDR3 has 15 residues. Trimming removed 0 bases from V and 0 bases from J, with 5 bases in between. From germline, CDR1 is MNHNY and CDR2 SVGAGI (reference sequence). The CDR3 nucleotides are TGTGCCAGCAGTTACTCAGGGTCAACTAATGAAAAACTGTTTTTT. Its protein is CASSYSGSTNEKLFF.

A note on this clonotype: A read error may produce the germline difference seen at one junction end. V is TRBV6-5 and J is TRBJ1-2; tentative D call: TRBD1 (6 bases). CDR1 is MNHEY, CDR2 SVGAGI, per germline. This CDR3 spans 13 amino acids. The CDR3 DNA follows: TGTGCTACACACCGGGGGCAGTACTATGGCTTCACCTTC. As protein: CATHRGQYYGFTF.

V and J are TRBV20-1 and TRBJ1-2; D may be TRBD1 (5 bases). The CDR3 length is 14 residues. V lost 6 bases and J 2 bases, leaving 16 bases between the germline ends. CDR1 DFQATT and CDR2 SNEGSKA come from the germline V gene (reference sequence). The CDR3 region is CSASNGQQNYGYTF. CDR3 coding DNA: TGCAGTGCCAGTAATGGACAACAAAACTATGGCTACACCTTC.

This clonotype has ten or more counts. The CDR3 DNA reads as TGTGCCAGCAGCGCGTACAGGGCTGGTGAAGCTTTCTTT. It yields the protein CASSAYRAGEAFF. The chain uses TRBV5-5 and TRBJ1-1; weak D call: TRBD1 (6 bases). Germline V lookup: CDR1 SGHKS, CDR2 YYEKEE (reference sequence). V lost 4 bases and J lost 7, with 14 bases in between. The CDR3 has 13 amino acids.

The J gene is TRBJ1-1, the V gene TRBV7-8; D remains unclear. Germline CDR1 reads SGHVS; CDR2 reads FQNEAQ. V lost 3 bases and J 6 bases, leaving 14 bases between the germline ends. This CDR3 contains 14 residues. The CDR3 here is CASSFVLGESEAFF. CDR3 nucleotides: TGTGCCAGCAGCTTCGTTCTCGGCGAATCTGAAGCTTTCTTT.

This clonotype has just a few counts. The gene calls are TRBV11-2 and TRBJ2-7; TRBD1 matches at 7 bases. The CDR3 covers 14 residues. With 6 bases clipped from V and 4 bases from J, the junction kept 9 bases outside the gene matches. Germline CDR1 reads SGHAT; CDR2 reads FQNNGV. CDR3: CASRRPGRGYEQYF. The CDR3 DNA follows: TGTGCCAGCAGGCGGCCAGGCAGGGGGTACGAGCAGTACTTC.

The chain couples TRBV20-1 to TRBJ2-2; no definite D call. This CDR3 spans 12 amino acids. The ends were cut back, 3 bases at V and 4 bases at J, with 6 bases in the middle. Germline V gene lookup returns CDR1 DFQATT and CDR2 SNEGSKA (reference sequence). The CDR3 nucleotides read TGCAGTGCTAGTCTGAGCACCGGGGAGCTGTTTTTT. Its translation is CSASLSTGELFF.

This rearrangement joins TRBV29-1 to TRBJ2-2; 7 bases map to TRBD2. Germline CDR1 is SQVTM and CDR2 is ANQGSEA. With 2 bases clipped from V and 3 bases from J, the junction kept 9 bases outside the gene matches. This CDR3 contains 16 residues. The CDR3 sequence is CSVELRPAGDTGELFF. The CDR3 nucleotides read TGCAGCGTTGAACTTCGGCCCGCGGGGGACACCGGGGAGCTGTTTTTT.

The table lists this clonotype with many counts. The chain links TRBV29-1 to TRBJ1-4; unclear D gene. The CDR3 has 14 amino acids. In germline, CDR1 is SQVTM, CDR2 ANQGSEA. Between the trimmed V and J ends, which lost 4 bases and 5 bases, there was a span of 14 bases. CDR3 sequence reads: CSVAGRERNEKLFF. DNA of the CDR3: TGCAGCGTTGCGGGTCGAGAGAGAAATGAAAAACTGTTTTTT.

To note about this clonotype: A much more abundant neighbour one base away suggests this may be a read error. V is TRBV20-1 and J is TRBJ1-5; TRBD1 might be the D (5 bases). V was trimmed by 5 bases and J by 0 bases, leaving 11 bases between them. There are 14 residues in the CDR3. CDR1 and CDR2 (germline): DFQATT, SNEGSKA (reference sequence). CDR3: CSAARGTSNQPQHF. The CDR3 DNA sequence: TGCAGTGCTGCACGGGGGACTAGCAATCAGCCCCAGCATTTT.

The chain links TRBV6-1 to TRBJ1-5; 9 bases fit TRBD1. The CDR3 consists of 15 residues. V lost 6 bases, J lost 1 base, and 4 bases stayed unmatched. Germline values: CDR1 MNHNS, CDR2 SASEGT. CDR3 residues: CASRIQGASNQPQHF. DNA of the CDR3: TGTGCCAGCAGGATACAGGGGGCGAGCAATCAGCCCCAGCATTTT.